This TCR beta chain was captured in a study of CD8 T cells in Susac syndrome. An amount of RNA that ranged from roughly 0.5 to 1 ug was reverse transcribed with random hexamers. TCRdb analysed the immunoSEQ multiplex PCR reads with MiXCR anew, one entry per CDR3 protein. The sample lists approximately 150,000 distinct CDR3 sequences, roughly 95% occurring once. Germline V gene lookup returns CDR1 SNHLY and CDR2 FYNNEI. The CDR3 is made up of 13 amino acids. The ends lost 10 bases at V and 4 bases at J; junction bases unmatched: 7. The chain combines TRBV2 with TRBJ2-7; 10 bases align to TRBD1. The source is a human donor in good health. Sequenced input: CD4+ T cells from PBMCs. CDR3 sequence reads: CATRTGGTYEQYF. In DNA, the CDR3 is TGTGCCACCAGGACAGGGGGGACGTACGAGCAGTACTTC.